These 20 T cell receptor beta chains came from one sample sequenced in a study of cytomegalovirus exposure and HLA in healthy donors. The PCR contained 60 Vbeta and 13 Jbeta primers. Sequencing used immunoSEQ multiplex PCR; TCRdb keeps in-frame clones, though not all of them. The repertoire holds 90,000 to 120,000 clones, with roughly 70% as singletons. What was sequenced was PBMCs. These receptors were obtained from a middle-aged woman in good health and CMV-seropositive.

Only one count was recorded for this clone. V is TRBV10-1 and J is TRBJ1-3; D is uncertain. Germline V lookup: CDR1 WNHNN, CDR2 SYGVQD (reference sequence). V shed 0 bases and J shed 2 bases, with 14 bases lying between them. The CDR3 length is 17 residues. This chain's CDR3 is CASSESTPGAAGNTIYF. CDR3 nucleotides: TGCGCCAGCAGTGAGTCGACTCCGGGAGCAGCTGGAAACACCATATATTTT.

This clone came up once. The J gene is TRBJ1-1, the V gene TRBV7-9, with D tentatively TRBD1 (5 bases). V was trimmed by 4 bases and J by 2 bases, leaving 5 bases between them. Per the germline V gene, CDR1 is SEHNR and CDR2 is FQNEAQ (reference sequence). The CDR3 has 12 amino acids. CDR3 sequence reads: CASSWGNTEAFF. The CDR3 bases are TGTGCCAGCAGCTGGGGCAACACTGAAGCTTTCTTT.

J is TRBJ2-1 and V is TRBV10-3; TRBD2 matches 15 bases. Trimming at V came to 4 bases and at J to 0 bases, leaving 1 base not matched to a gene. CDR1 is ENHRY and CDR2 is SYGVKD in the germline V gene. The CDR3 extends over 17 amino acids. The CDR3 spells CAISGTSGGGSYNEQFF. CDR3 nucleotides: TGTGCCATCAGTGGGACTAGCGGGGGGGGCTCCTACAATGAGCAGTTCTTC.

The CDR3 sequence is CASSATGTGSQPQHF. CDR3 coding DNA: TGTGCCAGCAGCGCTACCGGGACAGGGAGTCAGCCCCAGCATTTT. The V and J genes are TRBV28 and TRBJ1-5, with 9 bases aligning to TRBD1. Germline trimming cut 6 bases from V and 6 bases from J; bases unmatched to any gene: 9. From germline, CDR1 is MDHEN and CDR2 SYDVKM. The CDR3 contains 15 residues.

This chain joins TRBV28 and TRBJ1-2, with 7 bases matching TRBD1. V was clipped by 5 bases and J by 4 bases; unmatched bases: 7. CDR1 MDHEN and CDR2 SYDVKM come from the germline V gene. The CDR3 is made up of 14 amino acids. The CDR3 loop reads CASSNRGGGYGYTF. The CDR3 DNA follows: TGTGCCAGCAGTAACAGGGGAGGTGGCTATGGCTACACCTTC.

As to this clone: In the same sample, other DNA sequences code for this CDR3. CDR3 nucleotides: TGCGCCAGCAGCCTAGGACAGTTCCAAGAGACCCAGTACTTC. It is translated as CASSLGQFQETQYF. V is TRBV5-1 and J is TRBJ2-5; possible D gene TRBD1, 6 bases. Germline lookup yields CDR1 SGHRS and CDR2 YFSETQ. The CDR3 is 14 residues long. Trimming shortened V by 4 bases and J by 1 base, and 11 bases separated the two germline ends.

This sequence joins TRBV9 and TRBJ1-6, with D tentatively TRBD1 (6 bases). The germline V gene encodes CDR1 SGDLS and CDR2 YYNGEE. Trimming shortened V by 0 bases and J by 6 bases, and 7 bases separated the two germline ends. The CDR3 is made up of 14 amino acids. The CDR3 coding sequence is TGTGCCAGCAGCGTAGAGGACAGTAATTCACCCCTCCACTTT. Amino acid sequence: CASSVEDSNSPLHF.

This chain connects TRBV7-8 to TRBJ1-4; a possible D gene is TRBD1 (5 bases). Germline lookup yields CDR1 SGHVS and CDR2 FQNEAQ. V was shortened by 5 bases and J by 0 bases, with 13 bases between the two germline ends. The CDR3 is 16 residues long. CDR3 sequence (DNA): TGTGCCAGCAGCCAAGTCGGGGGTGCAACTAATGAAAAACTGTTTTTT. This encodes CASSQVGGATNEKLFF.

The chain employs TRBV7-9 and TRBJ2-7; possible D gene TRBD2, 5 bases. CDR1 SEHNR and CDR2 FQNEAQ come from the germline V gene (reference sequence). This CDR3 spans 16 amino acids. Trimming shortened V by 1 base and J by 2 bases, and 15 bases separated the two germline ends. The CDR3 region has the DNA TGTGCCAGCAGCTTAGGAGGATCGGGATCGGCCTACGAGCAGTACTTC. This translates into CASSLGGSGSAYEQYF.

The rearrangement uses TRBV28 and TRBJ1-1, with TRBD1 matching over 7 bases. Germline values: CDR1 MDHEN, CDR2 SYDVKM. With V trimmed by 2 bases and J by 0 bases, 15 bases remained unmatched. There are 19 residues in the CDR3. The CDR3: CASSLPGGDLTFLNTEAFF. The DNA for the CDR3 is TGTGCCAGCAGTTTACCAGGGGGTGACTTAACTTTCTTGAACACTGAAGCTTTCTTT.

The V gene is TRBV4-1, the J gene TRBJ1-3, with D uncertain. The CDR3 has 16 residues. V lost 1 base and J lost 0, with 10 bases in between. Germline CDR1 reads MGHRA; CDR2 reads YSYEKL. The CDR3 is CASSQGPSSSGNTIYF. CDR3 in DNA: TGCGCCAGCAGCCAAGGGCCATCAAGCTCTGGAAACACCATATATTTT.

This sequence joins TRBV29-1 and TRBJ1-2; a possible D gene is TRBD1 (6 bases). Trimming shortened V by 3 bases and J by 7 bases, and 12 bases separated the two germline ends. The germline gives CDR1 SQVTM, CDR2 ANQGSEA. This CDR3 is built from 12 residues. The CDR3 DNA is TGCAGCGTTGAGAACAGGGACCTTGGCTACACCTTC. It codes for CSVENRDLGYTF.

This clone was seen a few times. One junction end does not reproduce the germline sequence, and a read error may be involved. The rearrangement joins TRBV5-8 to TRBJ2-2; 10 bases align to TRBD2. Germline values: CDR1 SGHTS, CDR2 YDEGEE. The CDR3 extends over 16 amino acids. The CDR3 bases are TGTGCCAGCAGCAGACCGGGACTAGCGAAAACCGGGGAGCTGTTTTTT. It codes for CASSRPGLAKTGELFF.

This clone has more than one count but fewer than ten. The chain has TRBV30 and TRBJ1-5, with D hard to call. V was pared by 2 bases and J by 3 bases, with 8 bases between. CDR1 and CDR2 from the germline V gene are GTSNPN and SVGIG (reference sequence). The CDR3 has 13 amino acids. The CDR3 sequence: CAWSNRLNQPQHF. In DNA form, the CDR3 reads TGTGCCTGGAGTAACCGACTCAATCAGCCCCAGCATTTT. The whole variable domain, remainder taken from reference TRBV30 and TRBJ1-5, is SQTIHQWPATLVQPVGSPLSLECTVEGTSNPNLYWYRQAAGRGLQLLFYSVGIGQISSEVPQNLSASRPQDRQFILSSKKLLLSDSGFYLCAWSNRLNQPQHFGDGTRLSIL.

This clone showed up just a few times. CDR3 sequence reads: CASSLSRVSDTQYF. The CDR3 coding sequence is TGTGCCAGCAGCTTGTCCAGGGTGTCAGATACGCAGTATTTT. This chain connects TRBV11-2 to TRBJ2-3; TRBD1 might be the D (5 bases). Germline V gives CDR1 SGHAT, CDR2 FQNNGV. V lost 3 bases, J lost 4 bases, and 11 bases lay in between. The CDR3 has 14 residues. The entire variable domain, with the rest obtained from reference TRBV11-2 and TRBJ2-3, is as follows: EAGVAQSPRYKIIEKRQSVAFWCNPISGHATLYWYQQILGQGPKLLIQFQNNGVVDDSQLPKDRFSAERLKGVDSTLKIQPAKLEDSAVYLCASSLSRVSDTQYFGPGTRLTVL.

The chain recombines TRBV6-1 with TRBJ1-1, with 7 bases that match TRBD1. From germline, CDR1 is MNHNS and CDR2 SASEGT. Germline trimming cut 6 bases from V and 5 bases from J; bases unmatched to any gene: 3. This CDR3 spans 12 amino acids. The CDR3 coding sequence is TGTGCCAGCAGCCGACAGGGAACTGAAGCTTTCTTT. Translated, it gives CASSRQGTEAFF.

The J gene is TRBJ1-4, the V gene TRBV7-8; tentatively, D is TRBD1 (6 bases). This CDR3 is built from 16 residues. Germline loops: CDR1 SGHVS, CDR2 FQNEAQ. Trimming left V 1 base short and J 3 bases short, with 12 bases between. The CDR3 coding sequence is TGTGCCAGCAGCTTAGGAGGGGGGGGACCTAATGAAAAACTGTTTTTT. Translating it yields CASSLGGGGPNEKLFF.

V usage is TRBV4-2 and J usage is TRBJ1-1; 8 nucleotides line up with TRBD1. Germline V gene sequence: CDR1 LGHNA, CDR2 YNFKEQ. CDR3 length: 15 residues. The ends lost 0 bases at V and 7 bases at J; junction bases unmatched: 7. The CDR3 loop is CASSQDDAGGREAFF. CDR3 bases: TGTGCCAGCAGCCAAGACGACGCAGGGGGCCGTGAAGCTTTCTTT.

The chain links TRBV5-6 to TRBJ1-6; 7 nucleotides agree with TRBD1. Per the germline V gene, CDR1 is SGHDT and CDR2 is YYEEEE. V gave up 1 base and J gave up 8 bases; unmatched junction bases: 6. This CDR3 comprises 15 residues. CDR3 DNA sequence: TGTGCCAGCAGCTTGTCTCCACAGGGGTATTCACCCCTCCACTTT. Its protein is CASSLSPQGYSPLHF.

J is TRBJ1-6 and V is TRBV9, with 9 bases that match TRBD1. Germline CDR1 and CDR2: SGDLS and YYNGEE. V shed 4 bases, J shed 6 bases, and the junction held 8 bases outside the gene matches. There are 16 residues in the CDR3. Written as DNA, the CDR3 is TGTGCCAGCAGCCCCGGGCCGGGACAGGGTAATTCACCCCTCCACTTT. Translation: CASSPGPGQGNSPLHF.